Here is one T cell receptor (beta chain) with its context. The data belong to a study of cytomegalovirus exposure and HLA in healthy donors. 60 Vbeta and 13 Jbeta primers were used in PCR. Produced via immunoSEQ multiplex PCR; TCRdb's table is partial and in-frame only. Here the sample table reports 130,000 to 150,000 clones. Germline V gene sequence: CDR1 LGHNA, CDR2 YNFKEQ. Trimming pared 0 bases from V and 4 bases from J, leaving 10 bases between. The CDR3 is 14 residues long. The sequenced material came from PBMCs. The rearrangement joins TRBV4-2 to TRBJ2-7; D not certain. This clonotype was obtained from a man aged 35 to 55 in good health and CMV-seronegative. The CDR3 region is CASSQDPQVYEQYF. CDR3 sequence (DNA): TGTGCCAGCAGCCAAGATCCCCAGGTTTACGAGCAGTACTTC.